The 9 T cell receptor beta chains below all came from one sample that was sequenced in a study of blood T cell repertoires in COVID-19. Some clones are missing from TCRdb's copy, which holds only in-frame ones; the method was immunoSEQ multiplex PCR. The sample consists of over 60,000 clones, about 70% of them appearing once. Specimen: peripheral blood. The receptors originated from a woman older than 75 with acute or convalescent COVID-19.

V gene TRBV11-3 combines with J gene TRBJ2-5, with D possibly being TRBD1 (5 bases). The ends were cut back, 0 bases at V and 5 bases at J, with 10 bases in the middle. There are 14 residues in the CDR3. CDR1 and CDR2 (germline): SGHNT, YENEEA. CDR3 loop: CASSLEGPSETQYF. The CDR3 DNA follows: TGTGCCAGCAGCTTAGAGGGGCCCTCGGAGACCCAGTACTTC. Supplemented by reference TRBV11-3 and TRBJ2-5, the full variable domain reads EAGVVQSPRYKIIEKKQPVAFWCNPISGHNTLYWYLQNLGQGPELLIRYENEEAVDDSQLPKDRFSAERLKGVDSTLKIQPAELGDSAVYLCASSLEGPSETQYFGPGTRLLVL.

V gene TRBV4-1 combines with J gene TRBJ2-2; tentative D call: TRBD2 (6 bases). V was clipped by 4 bases and J by 4 bases, with 16 bases between them. Germline V lookup: CDR1 MGHRA, CDR2 YSYEKL. This CDR3 comprises 16 residues. CDR3: CASSRTRLEGTGELFF. The CDR3 DNA reads as TGCGCCAGCAGCCGGACCCGCTTGGAGGGCACCGGGGAGCTGTTTTTT.

The chain recombines TRBV28 with TRBJ1-1; 7 nucleotides match TRBD1. The germline V gene has CDR1 MDHEN and CDR2 SYDVKM. The CDR3 extends over 15 amino acids. The J segment lost 1 base and the V segment lost 5 bases, leaving 7 bases of the junction unmatched. CDR3 sequence reads: CASSPWDRPNTEAFF. The DNA for the CDR3 is TGTGCCAGCAGTCCCTGGGACAGACCGAACACTGAAGCTTTCTTT. The full variable domain, completed using reference TRBV28 and TRBJ1-1, is DVKVTQSSRYLVKRTGEKVFLECVQDMDHENMFWYRQDPGLGLRLIYFSYDVKMKEKGDIPEGYSVSREKKERFSLILESASTNQTSMYLCASSPWDRPNTEAFFGQGTRLTVV.

This clone has only one observation. The genes are TRBV7-9 and TRBJ1-5; 7 bases align to TRBD1. Germline V lookup: CDR1 SEHNR, CDR2 FQNEAQ (reference sequence). J gave up 4 bases and V 5 bases, and 2 bases lay outside the gene matches. The CDR3 sequence is 13 residues long. The CDR3 region is CASSVQGNQPQHF. For the CDR3, the DNA is TGTGCCAGCAGCGTACAGGGGAATCAGCCCCAGCATTTT.

The chain links TRBV28 to TRBJ2-2; D gene ambiguous. Germline assignment: CDR1 MDHEN and CDR2 SYDVKM. The CDR3 length is 12 residues. Between the trimmed V and J ends, which lost 2 bases and 5 bases, there was a span of 3 bases. The CDR3 coding sequence is TGTGCCAGCAGTTTACAAACCGGGGAGCTGTTTTTT. Translated, it gives CASSLQTGELFF.

The chain couples TRBV29-1 to TRBJ2-3, with D possibly being TRBD2 (5 bases). The CDR3 covers 14 residues. V dropped 0 bases and J dropped 4 bases, with 11 bases sitting between them. Germline V gene sequence: CDR1 SQVTM, CDR2 ANQGSEA. The CDR3 region is CSVEDGPGADTQYF. CDR3 in DNA: TGCAGCGTTGAAGATGGGCCCGGGGCAGATACGCAGTATTTT.

The rearrangement joins TRBV7-3 to TRBJ2-1, with TRBD2 identical over 14 bases. J gave up 0 bases and V 8 bases, and 0 bases lay outside the gene matches. Germline CDR1 reads SGHTA; CDR2 reads FQGTGA. The CDR3 contains 15 residues. CDR3 in DNA: TGTGCCAGCGGACTAGCGGGGGGCTCCTACAATGAGCAGTTCTTC. Translating gives CASGLAGGSYNEQFF.

The chain links TRBV7-9 to TRBJ2-2, with D possibly TRBD1 on 5 matching bases. This CDR3 spans 16 amino acids. V gave up 2 bases and J gave up 6 bases, with 16 bases separating them. Germline-derived CDR1 and CDR2 are SEHNR and FQNEAQ (reference sequence). CDR3 protein: CASSLRGSGPAGELFF. Here the CDR3 DNA reads TGTGCCAGCAGCTTACGTGGTTCAGGGCCGGCCGGGGAGCTGTTTTTT.

This clone was seen ten or more times. The gene calls are TRBV28 and TRBJ2-7; 7 bases line up with TRBD1. The CDR3 totals 13 residues. Unmatched junction bases numbered 2, after V lost 5 bases and J lost 1 base. The germline CDR1 and CDR2 sequences are MDHEN and SYDVKM. The CDR3 DNA sequence: TGTGCCAGCAGTCCGGGACAGTCCTACGAGCAGTACTTC. It specifies CASSPGQSYEQYF.